This T cell receptor beta chain was captured in a study of blood T cell repertoires in COVID-19. Study-level background: The cDNA or gDNA used as material had been derived from T cells, B-cell-depleted T cells, or PBMCs.

Study members were between about 18 and 95 years old and lived in 20 to 30 US regions. Which cohort a participant joined came from the clinical history participants gave. Methods used by the authors: Scientists estimated how many nucleated cells there were by amplifying reference gene primers. TCRdb keeps only in-frame clones here, not all; method: immunoSEQ multiplex PCR. The V and J calls and clone size come from that table; D and trimming were worked out from the DNA. The table records around 280,000 clones, roughly 89% of them present only once. CDR1 is LGHNA and CDR2 is YNFKEQ in the germline V gene. V shed 5 bases, J shed 0 bases, and the junction held 4 bases outside the gene matches. The CDR3 is 16 amino acids.

Sequencing input: PBMCs or T cells enriched from blood (not recorded which). The chain recombines TRBV4-2 with TRBJ2-2; TRBD2 aligns across 9 bases. This receptor was obtained from a woman between 35 and 50 years old who had recovered from COVID-19. The CDR3 region is CASSGTSRSNTGELFF. CDR3 coding DNA: TGTGCCAGCAGCGGGACTAGCCGATCGAACACCGGGGAGCTGTTTTTT.